One sample yielded the 2 T cell receptor beta chains listed below, sequenced in a study of metastatic and nonmetastatic thyroid tumors. Treatment of any kind had been given to no patient before thyroid surgery. Using MiXCR, TCRdb reanalyzed the PCR reads. The profile shows more than 40,000 clones, around 3.1% of them singletons. The specimen was blood. Receptors originate from a female donor with papillary thyroid cancer or a benign thyroid nodule (not recorded which). Some clones in this sample may be carry-over from other donors' samples.

This clone occurred many times. This chain joins TRBV3-1 and TRBJ2-1; no firm D call. There are 15 residues in the CDR3. V gave up 0 bases and J gave up 2 bases, with 8 bases separating them. From germline, CDR1 is LGHDT and CDR2 YNNKEL (reference sequence). In DNA form, the CDR3 reads TGTGCCAGCAGCCAAGAGATGGGGACCTACAATGAGCAGTTCTTC. It encodes CASSQEMGTYNEQFF.

V is TRBV7-2 and J is TRBJ2-7; no reliable D call. In germline, CDR1 is SGHTA, CDR2 FQGNSA. V was trimmed by 2 bases and J by 3 bases, leaving 8 bases between them. This CDR3 has 13 residues. The CDR3 here is CASSLNRDYEQYF. The DNA of the CDR3 is TGTGCCAGCAGCTTAAATAGGGACTACGAGCAGTACTTC.